This T cell receptor beta chain was identified in a study of blood T cell repertoires in COVID-19. Study information: Sources were T cells, B-cell-depleted T cells, or PBMCs; the material itself was cDNA or gDNA.

Produced via immunoSEQ multiplex PCR; TCRdb's table is partial and in-frame only. The sample lists fewer than 200,000 clones; roughly 85% were seen once. The germline V gene encodes CDR1 KGHSH and CDR2 LQKENI. Deletions cut 0 bases from V and 3 bases from J, with 6 bases between. This CDR3 comprises 13 residues. Seattle enrolled patients during active infection and tracked them longitudinally. The receptor's source is a woman aged 60-75 years with COVID-19, enrolled during active disease. What was sequenced was peripheral blood. The chain couples TRBV18 to TRBJ2-7; D perhaps matches TRBD1 (5 bases). The CDR3 DNA reads as TGTGCCAGCTCACCACCGACAGTCTACGAGCAGTACTTC. Protein: CASSPPTVYEQYF.